These 31 T cell receptor beta chains came from one sample sequenced in a study of shared clonotypes between healthy human individuals. This table comes from immunoSEQ multiplex PCR, and its TCRdb copy is limited to in-frame clones, with some not included. The sample has hundreds of thousands of clones; approximately 96% are singletons. Positively selected for CCR7, the CD45RO-negative cells used as naive CD8 cells excluded terminally differentiated effector memory CD45RA+ cells. The specimen was naive CD8+ T cells sorted from blood. Every receptor here comes from a woman younger than 45 in good health.

J is TRBJ1-5 and V is TRBV19, with a weak D call TRBD1 (5 bases). The V gene's germline CDR1 is LNHDA and CDR2 SQIVND (reference sequence). Deletions cut 5 bases from V and 3 bases from J, with 14 bases between. The CDR3 is 15 amino acids. CDR3 DNA sequence: TGTGCCAGTAGTTACGGGGTAGGGGACAATCAGCCCCAGCATTTT. Amino acids: CASSYGVGDNQPQHF.

The CDR3 DNA is TGTGCCAGCAGCTTAGCACTAGCGGGAGATTTCTACGAGCAGTACTTC. This translates into CASSLALAGDFYEQYF. This chain connects TRBV11-2 to TRBJ2-5; 11 bases are shared with TRBD2. The J call may be incorrect, as the DNA end agrees better with TRBJ2-7. CDR1 is SGHAT and CDR2 is FQNNGV in the germline V gene. The CDR3 length is 16 residues.

The chain is built from TRBV19 and TRBJ1-5, with D perhaps TRBD1 (5 bases). V was pared by 1 base and J by 1 base, with 8 bases between. This CDR3 region has 15 residues. The germline V gene encodes CDR1 LNHDA and CDR2 SQIVND (reference sequence). This CDR3 reads CASSIGDRSNQPQHF. CDR3 DNA sequence: TGTGCCAGTAGTATAGGGGACCGAAGCAATCAGCCCCAGCATTTT.

This chain links TRBV5-6 with TRBJ1-4, with 10 bases aligning to TRBD1. CDR1 and CDR2 (germline): SGHDT, YYEEEE. V lost 5 bases to trimming and J lost 10 bases; unmatched junction nucleotides: 5. This CDR3 has 13 amino acids. For the CDR3, the DNA is TGTGCCAGCAGTGGGACAGGGGTTCGAAAACTGTTTTTT. Its translation: CASSGTGVRKLFF.

This chain uses TRBV28 with TRBJ2-7; 9 bases fit TRBD2. V shed 1 base, J shed 3 bases, and the junction held 4 bases outside the gene matches. Germline V CDR1 and CDR2: MDHEN, SYDVKM. The CDR3 has 15 amino acids. CDR3 residues: CASSLSSSGIYEQYF. CDR3 coding DNA: TGTGCCAGCAGTTTATCTTCTAGCGGGATCTACGAGCAGTACTTC.

The genes are TRBV15 and TRBJ2-7; TRBD1 agrees at 7 bases. V was clipped by 1 base and J by 7 bases; unmatched bases: 7. Germline lookup yields CDR1 LNHNV and CDR2 YYDKDF (reference sequence). The CDR3 loop spans 14 amino acids. Here the CDR3 DNA reads TGTGCCACCAGCAGAGCTCACACAGGGGAGGAGCAGTACTTC. Translation: CATSRAHTGEEQYF. The full variable domain, its missing parts supplied by reference TRBV15 and TRBJ2-7, is DAMVIQNPRYQVTQFGKPVTLSCSQTLNHNVMYWYQQKSSQAPKLLFHYYDKDFNNEADTPDNFQSRRPNTSFCFLDIRSPGLGDTAMYLCATSRAHTGEEQYFGPGTRLTVT.

The V gene is TRBV4-1, the J gene TRBJ1-5; D unresolved. V was cut by 0 bases and J by 1 base, with 22 bases left in between. CDR3 length equals 20 residues. Per germline, CDR1 MGHRA and CDR2 YSYEKL. The CDR3, as DNA: TGCGCCAGCAGCCAAGATCTGTCAGCTCGGGAAGACGCGAGCAATCAGCCCCAGCATTTT. As protein: CASSQDLSAREDASNQPQHF.

The chain couples TRBV28 to TRBJ1-2, with D hard to call. V was pared by 6 bases and J by 2 bases, with 13 bases between. Germline V CDR1 and CDR2: MDHEN, SYDVKM. The CDR3 has 14 residues. This chain's CDR3 is CASSGLQLNYGYTF. CDR3 nucleotides: TGTGCCAGCAGCGGACTCCAGTTAAACTATGGCTACACCTTC.

This chain uses TRBV5-4 with TRBJ2-7; 13 bases align to TRBD2. V lost 4 bases to trimming and J lost 0 bases; unmatched junction nucleotides: 7. The germline V gene encodes CDR1 SGHNT and CDR2 YYREEE (reference sequence). The CDR3 has 17 residues. The CDR3 spells CASSLGLAGASSYEQYF. CDR3 nucleotide sequence: TGTGCCAGCAGCCTAGGACTAGCGGGAGCGAGCTCCTACGAGCAGTACTTC.

The chain links TRBV28 to TRBJ1-2; 9 bases are a match to TRBD1. Germline CDR1 MDHEN, CDR2 SYDVKM. The V gene end was trimmed by 8 bases and the J gene end by 8 bases; junction bases not matched to a gene: 9. This CDR3 contains 13 residues. This CDR3 reads CASCGQGNYGYTF. The CDR3 nucleotides read TGTGCCAGCTGCGGACAGGGGAATTACGGCTACACCTTC.

The CDR3, as DNA: TGTGCCAGCAGCTTAAGAGAATCGGACGAGCAGTACTTC. Encoded protein: CASSLRESDEQYF. The J gene is TRBJ2-7, the V gene TRBV5-4; D ambiguous. The CDR3 runs 13 residues. Germline V gene data show CDR1 as SGHNT and CDR2 as YYREEE (reference sequence). The germline V and J ends were trimmed by 2 bases and 5 bases, with 11 bases remaining between them.

The chain uses TRBV27 and TRBJ2-7; D is unresolved. CDR1 MNHEY and CDR2 SMNVEV come from the germline V gene (reference sequence). CDR3 size: 13 residues. Trimming took 3 bases from V and 0 from J, leaving 6 bases between them. The CDR3 region is CASSFQSSYEQYF. The CDR3, as DNA: TGTGCCAGCAGTTTCCAGAGCTCCTACGAGCAGTACTTC.

This chain uses TRBV7-2 with TRBJ1-2; the D is unclear. The V end was cut by 7 bases, the J end by 6 bases, with 15 bases between. CDR3 length: 13 amino acids. In germline, CDR1 is SGHTA, CDR2 FQGNSA. The DNA for the CDR3 is TGTGCCAGCATCCACCCCCCCTTCGATGGCTACACCTTC. Residues: CASIHPPFDGYTF.

The chain uses TRBV7-9 and TRBJ2-3; 9 bases match TRBD1. CDR1 SEHNR and CDR2 FQNEAQ come from the germline V gene (reference sequence). The CDR3 sequence is 15 residues long. The V and J ends lost 1 base and 1 base, in that order; junction bases with no gene match: 0. The CDR3 is CASSLGQGGTDTQYF. The CDR3, as DNA: TGTGCCAGCAGCTTAGGACAGGGGGGCACAGATACGCAGTATTTT.

The V and J genes are TRBV19 and TRBJ1-1; 7 bases are a match to TRBD1. The CDR3 covers 16 residues. The germline gives CDR1 LNHDA, CDR2 SQIVND (reference sequence). The trim removed 4 bases at V and 0 bases at J, leaving 8 bases unmatched. CDR3 region: CASSTRGGPMNTEAFF. CDR3 DNA sequence: TGTGCCAGTAGTACACGAGGGGGCCCGATGAACACTGAAGCTTTCTTT.

As DNA, the CDR3 is TGTGCCAGCGGCGACAGGGGTGATTCCCAGTACTTC. Amino acids: CASGDRGDSQYF. The chain employs TRBV2 and TRBJ2-5; 8 bases line up with TRBD1. The CDR3 runs to 12 residues. From germline, CDR1 is SNHLY and CDR2 FYNNEI. With V trimmed by 8 bases and J by 9 bases, 8 bases remained unmatched.

This clone was seen once. The genes are TRBV28 and TRBJ2-7, with D possibly matching TRBD2 (6 bases). CDR1 is MDHEN, CDR2 SYDVKM, per germline. The CDR3 runs 16 residues. V was clipped by 4 bases and J by 3 bases, with 19 bases between them. The CDR3 is CASSSPVERVGYEQYF. The CDR3, as DNA: TGTGCCAGCAGTTCCCCGGTGGAGCGGGTTGGCTACGAGCAGTACTTC.

The chain combines TRBV9 with TRBJ1-2; D possibly corresponds to TRBD1 (5 bases). The length of the CDR3 is 16 residues. The V and J ends lost 4 bases and 4 bases respectively, with 20 bases between them. Germline CDR1 and CDR2: SGDLS and YYNGEE. The CDR3 coding sequence is TGTGCCAGCAGCAACCTCCGCAGGGTGCAGATCTATGGCTACACCTTC. It encodes CASSNLRRVQIYGYTF.

Details on this clone: The sample contains more than one DNA sequence encoding this CDR3. The gene calls are TRBV27 and TRBJ2-1; D possibly corresponds to TRBD2 (5 bases). Germline V gives CDR1 MNHEY, CDR2 SMNVEV (reference sequence). Trimming left V 2 bases short and J 5 bases short, with 7 bases between. This CDR3 region has 13 residues. CDR3 bases: TGTGCCAGCAGTTTAGGACTTCACAATGAGCAGTTCTTC. Translated: CASSLGLHNEQFF.

A single count supports this clone. The chain couples TRBV14 to TRBJ1-1; no definite D call. This CDR3 is 13 amino acids long. V was pared by 7 bases and J by 7 bases, with 16 bases between. Germline CDR1 is SGHDN and CDR2 is FVKESK. The CDR3 is CASTQDEFSEAFF. The CDR3, as DNA: TGTGCCAGCACCCAGGACGAATTTAGTGAAGCTTTCTTT.

The chain couples TRBV15 to TRBJ1-1, with 7 bases fitting TRBD1. J gave up 0 bases and V 6 bases, and 10 bases lay outside the gene matches. The germline CDR1 and CDR2 sequences are LNHNV and YYDKDF (reference sequence). The CDR3 has 16 amino acids. In DNA form, the CDR3 reads TGTGCCACCAGGAGAACAGGGGTTAGTGTGAACACTGAAGCTTTCTTT. Amino acids: CATRRTGVSVNTEAFF.

This clone was recorded only once. The genes are TRBV16 and TRBJ1-2; D gene unclear. Germline CDR1 reads KGHSY; CDR2 reads FQNENV. The CDR3 is made up of 15 amino acids. Trimming shortened V by 0 bases and J by 5 bases, and 13 bases separated the two germline ends. CDR3 protein: CASSQSLPDGYGYTF. CDR3 sequence (DNA): TGTGCCAGCAGCCAATCTCTCCCGGACGGATATGGCTACACCTTC.

This clone was recorded only once. V and J are TRBV9 and TRBJ2-7; D might be TRBD1 (6 bases). The CDR3 extends over 14 amino acids. Trimming shortened V by 6 bases and J by 2 bases, and 15 bases separated the two germline ends. CDR1 is SGDLS, CDR2 YYNGEE, per germline. This CDR3 is CASTPGTKTYEQYF. CDR3 nucleotides: TGTGCCAGCACCCCCGGGACAAAGACCTACGAGCAGTACTTC.

The chain recombines TRBV10-3 with TRBJ2-7; TRBD2 matches 7 bases. Germline loops: CDR1 ENHRY, CDR2 SYGVKD. Trimming at V came to 0 bases and at J to 4 bases, leaving 3 bases not matched to a gene. CDR3 length: 14 amino acids. This CDR3 is CAISESMRGYEQYF. CDR3 in DNA: TGTGCCATCAGTGAGTCGATGCGGGGGTACGAGCAGTACTTC.

The chain recombines TRBV11-2 with TRBJ1-2, with 8 positions matching TRBD1. The CDR3 is 15 residues long. Per germline, CDR1 SGHAT and CDR2 FQNNGV. Unmatched junction bases numbered 9, after V lost 1 base and J lost 8 bases. The CDR3 DNA follows: TGTGCCAGCAGCTTAGTGGTCTCAGGGGGCACAGGCTACACCTTC. This sequence encodes CASSLVVSGGTGYTF.

This clone has just one count. This chain links TRBV14 with TRBJ2-1; 8 positions agree with TRBD2. The CDR3 contains 17 residues. J gave up 1 base and V 1 base, and 6 bases lay outside the gene matches. Germline V CDR1 and CDR2: SGHDN, FVKESK. The CDR3 reads CASSQGYSGISYNEQFF. The CDR3 nucleotides are TGTGCCAGCAGCCAAGGGTATAGCGGGATATCCTACAATGAGCAGTTCTTC.

The chain combines TRBV28 with TRBJ2-5; possible D gene TRBD1, 6 bases. The DNA end favors TRBJ2-7, so the J call may be wrong. The germline CDR1 and CDR2 sequences are MDHEN and SYDVKM. The CDR3 sequence is 16 residues long. CDR3 in DNA: TGTGCCAGCAGTTTACAGGGGCTCCCGAGCTCCTACGAGCAGTACTTC. Translating gives CASSLQGLPSSYEQYF.

The J gene is TRBJ2-7, the V gene TRBV19, with TRBD2 as a possible D gene (6 bases). This CDR3 contains 11 residues. Per germline, CDR1 LNHDA and CDR2 SQIVND (reference sequence). V shed 7 bases and J shed 6 bases, with 10 bases lying between them. The CDR3 DNA reads as TGTGCCAGTATGGGGGACTCCGAGCAGTACTTC. It is translated as CASMGDSEQYF.

This clone has a single count. This sample also contains other DNA sequences that code for the same CDR3. The chain employs TRBV27 and TRBJ1-1; D ambiguous. The CDR3 extends over 15 amino acids. Germline V lookup: CDR1 MNHEY, CDR2 SMNVEV (reference sequence). V was cut by 0 bases and J by 2 bases, with 10 bases left in between. The CDR3 loop reads CASSLSLGLNTEAFF. CDR3 sequence (DNA): TGTGCCAGCAGTTTATCCCTTGGACTCAACACTGAAGCTTTCTTT.

The chain couples TRBV28 to TRBJ2-1; possible D gene TRBD2, 6 bases. The CDR3 length is 15 residues. V lost 7 bases to trimming and J lost 9 bases, with 22 bases between them. Germline CDR1 and CDR2: MDHEN and SYDVKM. The CDR3 sequence: CASKQEGAGYGEQFF. CDR3 nucleotides: TGTGCCAGCAAGCAGGAGGGCGCGGGATACGGTGAGCAGTTCTTC.

This clone was observed once. J is TRBJ2-3 and V is TRBV7-3; 10 bases align to TRBD2. The germline CDR1 and CDR2 sequences are SGHTA and FQGTGA. The V gene end was trimmed by 0 bases and the J gene end by 2 bases; junction bases not matched to a gene: 11. This CDR3 spans 19 amino acids. CDR3 bases: TGTGCCAGCAGCTTAACGTCAGCGGGAGGGCCGCTTAACACAGATACGCAGTATTTT. The encoded protein is CASSLTSAGGPLNTDTQYF. Full variable domain (rest looked up from reference TRBV7-3 and TRBJ2-3): GAGVSQTPSNKVTEKGKYVELRCDPISGHTALYWYRQSLGQGPEFLIYFQGTGAADDSGLPNDRFFAVRPEGSVSTLKIQRTERGDSAVYLCASSLTSAGGPLNTDTQYFGPGTRLTVL.